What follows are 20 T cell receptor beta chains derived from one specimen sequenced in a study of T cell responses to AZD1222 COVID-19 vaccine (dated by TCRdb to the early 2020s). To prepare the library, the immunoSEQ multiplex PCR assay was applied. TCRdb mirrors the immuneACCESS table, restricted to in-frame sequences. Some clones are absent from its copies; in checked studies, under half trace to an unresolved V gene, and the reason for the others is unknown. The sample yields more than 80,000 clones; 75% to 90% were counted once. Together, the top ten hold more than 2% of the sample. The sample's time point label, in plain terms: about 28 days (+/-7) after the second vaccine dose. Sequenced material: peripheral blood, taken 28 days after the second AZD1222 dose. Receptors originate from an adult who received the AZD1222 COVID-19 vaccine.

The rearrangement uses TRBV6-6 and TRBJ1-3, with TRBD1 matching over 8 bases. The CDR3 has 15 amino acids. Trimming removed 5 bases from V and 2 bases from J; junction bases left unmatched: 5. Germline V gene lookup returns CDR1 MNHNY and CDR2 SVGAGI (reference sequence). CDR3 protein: CASSPLQGAGNTIYF. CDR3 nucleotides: TGTGCCAGCAGTCCTCTACAGGGGGCTGGAAACACCATATATTTT.

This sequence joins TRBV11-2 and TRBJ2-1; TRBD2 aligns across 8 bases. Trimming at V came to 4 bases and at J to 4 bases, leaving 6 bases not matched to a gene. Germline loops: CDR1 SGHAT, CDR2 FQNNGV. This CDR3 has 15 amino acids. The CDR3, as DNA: TGTGCCAGCAGCTCGGGAGGGCCGGGATACAATGAGCAGTTCTTC. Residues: CASSSGGPGYNEQFF.

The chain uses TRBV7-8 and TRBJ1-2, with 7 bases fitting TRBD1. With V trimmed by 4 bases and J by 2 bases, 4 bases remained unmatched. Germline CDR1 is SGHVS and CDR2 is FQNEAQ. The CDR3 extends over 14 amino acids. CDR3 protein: CASSSQTGNYGYTF. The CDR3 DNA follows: TGTGCCAGCAGCTCCCAGACAGGGAACTATGGCTACACCTTC.

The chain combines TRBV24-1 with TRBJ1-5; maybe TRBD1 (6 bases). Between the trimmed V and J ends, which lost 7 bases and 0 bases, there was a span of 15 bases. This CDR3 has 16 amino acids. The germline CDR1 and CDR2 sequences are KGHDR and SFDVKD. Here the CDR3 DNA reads TGTGCCACCAGACTCTGGACAGATTATAGCAATCAGCCCCAGCATTTT. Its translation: CATRLWTDYSNQPQHF.

For the CDR3, the DNA is TGTGCCAGCAGCTTAGCGTGGACGGCCTCTGGAAACACCATATATTTT. Amino acid sequence: CASSLAWTASGNTIYF. This chain joins TRBV7-2 and TRBJ1-3; D unclear. Germline V gene lookup returns CDR1 SGHTA and CDR2 FQGNSA. The CDR3 extends over 16 amino acids. Trimming pared 0 bases from V and 0 bases from J, leaving 9 bases between.

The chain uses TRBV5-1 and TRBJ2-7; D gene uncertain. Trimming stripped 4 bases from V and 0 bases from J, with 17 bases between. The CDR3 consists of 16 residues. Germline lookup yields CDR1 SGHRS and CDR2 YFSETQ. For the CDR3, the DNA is TGCGCCAGCAGCCCCCCCGGAAGCGCTAGCTCCTACGAGCAGTACTTC. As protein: CASSPPGSASSYEQYF. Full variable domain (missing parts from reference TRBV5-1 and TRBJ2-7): KAGVTQTPRYLIKTRGQQVTLSCSPISGHRSVSWYQQTPGQGLQFLFEYFSETQRNKGNFPGRFSGRQFSNSRSEMNVSTLELGDSALYLCASSPPGSASSYEQYFGPGTRLTVT.

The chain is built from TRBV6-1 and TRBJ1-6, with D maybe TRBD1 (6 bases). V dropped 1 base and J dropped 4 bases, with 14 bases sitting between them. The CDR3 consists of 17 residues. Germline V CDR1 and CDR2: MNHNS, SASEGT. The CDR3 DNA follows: TGTGCCAGCAGTGAAGGGAGCGGGGGCCCATATAATTCACCCCTCCACTTT. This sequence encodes CASSEGSGGPYNSPLHF.

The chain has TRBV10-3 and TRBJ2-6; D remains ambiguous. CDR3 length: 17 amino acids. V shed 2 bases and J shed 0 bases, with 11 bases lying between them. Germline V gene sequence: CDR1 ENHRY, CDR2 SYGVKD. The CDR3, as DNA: TGTGCCATCAGTGAGAGCGTATACCGCTCTGGGGCCAACGTCCTGACTTTC. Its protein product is CAISESVYRSGANVLTF.

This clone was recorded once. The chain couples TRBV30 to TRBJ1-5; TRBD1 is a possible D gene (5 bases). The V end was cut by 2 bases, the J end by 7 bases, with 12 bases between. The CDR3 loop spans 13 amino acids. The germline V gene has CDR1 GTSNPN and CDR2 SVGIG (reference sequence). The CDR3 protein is CAWSMEQGQPQHF. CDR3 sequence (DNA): TGTGCCTGGAGTATGGAGCAGGGCCAGCCCCAGCATTTT.

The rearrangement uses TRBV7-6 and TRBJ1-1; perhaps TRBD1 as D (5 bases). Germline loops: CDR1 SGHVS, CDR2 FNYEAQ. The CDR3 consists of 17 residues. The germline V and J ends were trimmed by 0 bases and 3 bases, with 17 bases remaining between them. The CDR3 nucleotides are TGTGCCAGCAGCTTAGCGGCGGCAGGGCCCGGGGACACTGAAGCTTTCTTT. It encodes CASSLAAAGPGDTEAFF.

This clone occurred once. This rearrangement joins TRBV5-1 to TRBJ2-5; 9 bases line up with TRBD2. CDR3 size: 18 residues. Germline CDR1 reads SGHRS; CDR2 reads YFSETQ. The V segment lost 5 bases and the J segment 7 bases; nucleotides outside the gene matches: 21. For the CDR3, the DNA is TGCGCCAGCAGTCTCTCGACTAGCGGAGTGGGGACGGGGGGGACCCAGTACTTC. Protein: CASSLSTSGVGTGGTQYF.

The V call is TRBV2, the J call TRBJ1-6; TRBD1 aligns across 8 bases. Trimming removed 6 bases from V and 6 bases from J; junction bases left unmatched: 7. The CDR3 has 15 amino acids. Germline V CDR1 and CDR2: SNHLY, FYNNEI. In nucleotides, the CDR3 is TGTGCCAGCAGGGGACGGACAGGGAGTAATTCACCCCTCCACTTT. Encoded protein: CASRGRTGSNSPLHF.

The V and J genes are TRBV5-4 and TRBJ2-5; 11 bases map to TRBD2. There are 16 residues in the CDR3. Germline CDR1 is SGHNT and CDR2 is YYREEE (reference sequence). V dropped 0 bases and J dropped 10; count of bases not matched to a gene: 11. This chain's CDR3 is CASSLAASGRTRGQYF. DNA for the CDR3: TGTGCCAGCAGCTTGGCGGCTAGCGGGAGGACCCGTGGCCAGTACTTC. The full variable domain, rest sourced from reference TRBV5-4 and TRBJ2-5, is ETGVTQSPTHLIKTRGQQVTLRCSSQSGHNTVSWYQQALGQGPQFIFQYYREEENGRGNFPPRFSGLQFPNYSSELNVNALELDDSALYLCASSLAASGRTRGQYFGPGTRLLVL.

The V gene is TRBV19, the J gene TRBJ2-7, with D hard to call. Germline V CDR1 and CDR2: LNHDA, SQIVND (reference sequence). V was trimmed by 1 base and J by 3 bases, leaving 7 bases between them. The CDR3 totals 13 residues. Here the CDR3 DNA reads TGTGCCAGTAGTATAGGACCCAGCTACGAGCAGTACTTC. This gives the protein CASSIGPSYEQYF.

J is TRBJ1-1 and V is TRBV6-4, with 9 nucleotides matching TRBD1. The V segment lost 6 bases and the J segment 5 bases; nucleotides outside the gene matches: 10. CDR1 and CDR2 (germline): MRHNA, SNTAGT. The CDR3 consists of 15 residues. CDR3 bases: TGTGCCAGCAGAGAACGGACAGGGGTGATGACTGAAGCTTTCTTT. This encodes CASRERTGVMTEAFF.

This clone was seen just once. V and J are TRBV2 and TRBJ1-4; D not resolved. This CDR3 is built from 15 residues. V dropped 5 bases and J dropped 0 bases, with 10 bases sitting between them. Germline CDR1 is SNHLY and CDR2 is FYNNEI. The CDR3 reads CASSRRLATNEKLFF. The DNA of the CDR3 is TGTGCCAGCAGTCGACGGTTGGCAACTAATGAAAAACTGTTTTTT. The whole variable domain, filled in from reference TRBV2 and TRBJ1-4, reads EPEVTQTPSHQVTQMGQEVILRCVPISNHLYFYWYRQILGQKVEFLVSFYNNEISEKSEIFDDQFSVERPDGSNFTLKIRSTKLEDSAMYFCASSRRLATNEKLFFGSGTQLSVL.

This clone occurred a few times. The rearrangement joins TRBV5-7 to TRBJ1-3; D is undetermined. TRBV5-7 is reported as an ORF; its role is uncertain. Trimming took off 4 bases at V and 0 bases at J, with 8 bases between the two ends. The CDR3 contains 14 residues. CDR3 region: CASSIGISGNTIYF. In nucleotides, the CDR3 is TGTGCCAGCAGCATCGGGATCTCTGGAAACACCATATATTTT.

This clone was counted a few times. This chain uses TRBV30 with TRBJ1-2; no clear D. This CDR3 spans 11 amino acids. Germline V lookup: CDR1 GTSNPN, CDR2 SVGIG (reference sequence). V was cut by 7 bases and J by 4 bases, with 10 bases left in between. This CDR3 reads CASWVGYGYTF. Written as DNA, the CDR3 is TGTGCCTCGTGGGTAGGCTATGGCTACACCTTC.

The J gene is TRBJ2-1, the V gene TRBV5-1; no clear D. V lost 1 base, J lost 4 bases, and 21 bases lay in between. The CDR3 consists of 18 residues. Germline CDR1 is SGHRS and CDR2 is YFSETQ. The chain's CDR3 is CASSLRYGGPPVYNEQFF. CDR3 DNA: TGCGCCAGCAGCTTGCGGTACGGCGGACCCCCCGTTTACAATGAGCAGTTCTTC.

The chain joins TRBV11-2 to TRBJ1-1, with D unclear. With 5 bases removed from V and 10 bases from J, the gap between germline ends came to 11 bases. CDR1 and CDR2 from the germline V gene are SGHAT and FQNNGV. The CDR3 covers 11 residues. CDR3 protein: CASSPGWRAFF. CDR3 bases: TGTGCCAGCAGCCCGGGATGGAGAGCTTTCTTT.